These T cell receptor beta chains were read from a single sample in a study of cytomegalovirus exposure and HLA in healthy donors. Only in-frame clones appear in the TCRdb table, and some are missing; sequencing was by immunoSEQ multiplex PCR. Here the sample spans some 240,000 clones, about 78% being singletons. Specimen: PBMCs. The origin of the receptors is a male donor in good health and CMV-seronegative. Both conserved end residues are part of each CDR3. The D gene is left open where the match is weak. Where a row states a size, it is once, few, many or the class of an expanded clone; other rows omit it.

TRBJ2-7	TRBV6-6	NA	TRBD1	13	TGTGCCAGCGCTCTCCAGGGGGACTACGAGCAGTACTTC	CASALQGDYEQYF
TRBJ1-2	TRBV4-1	once	TRBD1	15	TGCGCCAGCAGACAGGACAGGGTAAGCCTCTATGGCTACACCTTC	CASRQDRVSLYGYTF
TRBJ1-5	TRBV6-5	NA	NA	15	TGTGCCAGCAGTTTCTCGAGAGTAAGCAATCAGCCCCAGCATTTT	CASSFSRVSNQPQHF
TRBJ2-1	TRBV4-1	few	NA	17	TGCGCCAGCAGCCATTTCCCCACTGCTCAGGATGACAATGAGCAGTTCTTC	CASSHFPTAQDDNEQFF
TRBJ2-1	TRBV7-9	NA	TRBD2	15	TGTGCCAGCAGCCAGAGCGGGAGAGTCCCCAATGAGCAGTTCTTC	CASSQSGRVPNEQFF
TRBJ2-1	TRBV2	NA	TRBD1	12	TGTGCCAACCCGGGACAGCACAATGAGCAGTTCTTC	CANPGQHNEQFF
TRBJ1-5	TRBV7-2	NA	NA	15	TGTGCCAGCAGCTTAGCGAACGGTTACAATCAGCCCCAGCATTTT	CASSLANGYNQPQHF
TRBJ2-1	TRBV5-1	NA	TRBD1	17	TGCGCCAGCAGGGATGCGGGACAGGGGTTGCCCTACAATGAGCAGTTCTTC	CASRDAGQGLPYNEQFF
TRBJ2-1	TRBV5-1	NA	TRBD2	16	TGCGCCAGCAGCCCGGGACTAGCGAGGCCGGTGAATGAGCAGTTCTTC	CASSPGLARPVNEQFF
TRBJ1-6	TRBV7-8	NA	TRBD1	14	TGTGCCAGCAGCTTAGGGGACAGTAATTCACCCCTCCACTTT	CASSLGDSNSPLHF
TRBJ2-7	TRBV4-1	NA	NA	17	TGCGCCAGCAGCCAAGAAGGGGGGGCGTTGTCCTCCTACGAGCAGTACTTC	CASSQEGGALSSYEQYF
TRBJ2-7	TRBV6-1	few	TRBD1	13	TGTGCCAGCAGAGAACAGGGGAGAGGAGAGCAGTACTTC	CASREQGRGEQYF
TRBJ2-5	TRBV27	NA	NA	14	TGTGCCAGCAGTTTACGCCGCGATTTGAAGACCCAGTACTTC	CASSLRRDLKTQYF
TRBJ2-6	TRBV5-6	few	NA	16	TGTGCCAGCAGCACGGACACCACCTCTGGGGCCAACGTCCTGACTTTC	CASSTDTTSGANVLTF
TRBJ2-6	TRBV5-6	NA	NA	17	TGTGCCAGCAGCCAGGGGATATGGAGCTCTGGGGCCAACGTCCTGACTTTC	CASSQGIWSSGANVLTF
TRBJ2-7	TRBV6-6	few	NA	11	TGTGCCAGCAGCGACAGGAAAGAGCAGTACTTC	CASSDRKEQYF
TRBJ2-1	TRBV19	NA	TRBD1	16	TGTGCCAGTAGTCTTAGGACAGGGGCGGTAAACAATGAGCAGTTCTTC	CASSLRTGAVNNEQFF
TRBJ2-7	TRBV6-1	few	TRBD2	17	TGTGCCAGCAGTGAACCTCGGACTAGCGGCTCTACGATAGAGCAGTACTTC	CASSEPRTSGSTIEQYF
TRBJ2-7	TRBV7-2	NA	NA	13	TGTGCCAGCAGCTTAGCTACAGGGTTCGAGCAGTACTTC	CASSLATGFEQYF
TRBJ1-1	TRBV18	NA	TRBD1	15	TGTGCCAGCTCACCGTCGACAGGGGGGATCGTAGAAGCTTTCTTT	CASSPSTGGIVEAFF
TRBJ2-3	TRBV4-2	NA	TRBD2	19	TGTGCCAGCAGCCAAGTAGCGCTAGCGGGAGGTAGAAGCACAGATACGCAGTATTTT	CASSQVALAGGRSTDTQYF
TRBJ1-3	TRBV5-1	NA	TRBD1	14	TGCGCCAGCAGCTTGGAACAGGGGACGGACACCATATATTTT	CASSLEQGTDTIYF
TRBJ2-5	TRBV5-1	NA	NA	14	TGCGCCAGCAGGAGGAATCCCGTGGTAGAGACCCAGTACTTC	CASRRNPVVETQYF
TRBJ2-7	TRBV18	NA	TRBD2	15	TGTGCCAGCTCACCCCGGACTAGCGGCTCCTACGAGCAGTACTTC	CASSPRTSGSYEQYF
TRBJ2-7	TRBV6-1	NA	NA	12	TGTGCCAGCAGAGTAAGGAGCTACGAGCAGTACTTC	CASRVRSYEQYF
TRBJ2-3	TRBV7-9	NA	NA	16	TGTGCCAGCAGCGTCAGACTAGGTGGGCTCACAGATACGCAGTATTTT	CASSVRLGGLTDTQYF
TRBJ2-4	TRBV18	NA	TRBD1	19	TGTGCCAGCTCACCACCCCGGGACAGGGGACCCCCAAGGGTAGACATTCAGTACTTC	CASSPPRDRGPPRVDIQYF
TRBJ1-1	TRBV6-1	NA	NA	16	TGTGCCAGCAGTGTCCCGCTGTGGGCAGGGAACACTGAAGCTTTCTTT	CASSVPLWAGNTEAFF
TRBJ1-3	TRBV6-5	NA	NA	14	TGTGCCAGCAGTTACGCCAGGGCTGGAAACACCATATATTTT	CASSYARAGNTIYF
TRBJ2-2	TRBV6-4	NA	NA	11	TGTGCCGGCCAAACAACCGGGGAGCTGTTTTTT	CAGQTTGELFF
TRBJ1-1	TRBV2	few	NA	13	TGTGCCAGCAGTGACAGGACACCCTCTGAAGCTTTCTTT	CASSDRTPSEAFF
TRBJ2-7	TRBV9	NA	TRBD1	14	TGTGCCAGCAGTTTAACAGGGGGCCTCTACGAGCAGTACTTC	CASSLTGGLYEQYF
TRBJ2-1	TRBV29-1	NA	NA	12	TGCAGCGTTGAGGGCGGGGTCAATGAGCAGTTCTTC	CSVEGGVNEQFF
TRBJ2-3	TRBV4-1	few	NA	16	TGCGCCAGCAGCCAACGCGGAACTGGTAGCACAGATACGCAGTATTTT	CASSQRGTGSTDTQYF
TRBJ1-4	TRBV7-3	NA	NA	15	TGTGCCAGCAGCTTAATGGGGGGGCCAGGGGAAAAACTGTTTTTT	CASSLMGGPGEKLFF
TRBJ2-3	TRBV29-1	NA	NA	14	TGCAGCGTTGCGGTCACAGTTCAAACAGATACGCAGTATTTT	CSVAVTVQTDTQYF
TRBJ2-2	TRBV5-1	once	TRBD1	16	TGCGCCAGCAGCTCATACCGGGACAGGGGTCCCGGGGAGCTGTTTTTT	CASSSYRDRGPGELFF
TRBJ2-7	TRBV5-1	NA	NA	12	TGCGCCAGTTCGACAGGTACCTACGAGCAGTACTTC	CASSTGTYEQYF
TRBJ2-6	TRBV7-6	NA	TRBD1	20	TGTGCCAGCAGCTTTGGGGGACAGGGACCTATAATCTCTGGGGCCAACGTCCTGACTTTC	CASSFGGQGPIISGANVLTF
TRBJ2-2	TRBV7-8	once	NA	16	TGTGCCAGCAGCTTAGGGTCGGTAGGAGCCACCGGGGAGCTGTTTTTT	CASSLGSVGATGELFF